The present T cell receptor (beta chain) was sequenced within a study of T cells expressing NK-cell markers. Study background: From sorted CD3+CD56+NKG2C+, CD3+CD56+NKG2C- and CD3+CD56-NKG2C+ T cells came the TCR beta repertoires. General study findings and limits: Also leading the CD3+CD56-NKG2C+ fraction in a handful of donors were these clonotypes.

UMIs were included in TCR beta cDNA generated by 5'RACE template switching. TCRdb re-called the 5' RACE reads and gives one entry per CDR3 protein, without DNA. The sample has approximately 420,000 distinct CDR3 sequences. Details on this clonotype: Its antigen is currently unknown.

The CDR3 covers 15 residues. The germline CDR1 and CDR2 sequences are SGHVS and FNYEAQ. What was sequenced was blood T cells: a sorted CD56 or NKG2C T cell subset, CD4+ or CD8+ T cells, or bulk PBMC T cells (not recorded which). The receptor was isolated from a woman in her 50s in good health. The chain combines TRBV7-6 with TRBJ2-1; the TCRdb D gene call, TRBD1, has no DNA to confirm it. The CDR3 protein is CASSFDGAGVNEQFF.